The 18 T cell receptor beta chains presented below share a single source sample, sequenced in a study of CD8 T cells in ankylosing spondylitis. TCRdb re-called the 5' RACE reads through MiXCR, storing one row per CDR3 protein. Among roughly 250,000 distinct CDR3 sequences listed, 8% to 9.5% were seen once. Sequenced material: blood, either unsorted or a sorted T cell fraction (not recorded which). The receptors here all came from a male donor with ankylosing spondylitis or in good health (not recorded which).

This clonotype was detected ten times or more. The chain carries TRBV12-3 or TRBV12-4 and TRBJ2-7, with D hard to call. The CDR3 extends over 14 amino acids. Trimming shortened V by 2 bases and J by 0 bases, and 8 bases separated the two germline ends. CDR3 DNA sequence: TGTGCCAGCAGTTTATTCTCCAGCTCCTACGAGCAGTACTTC. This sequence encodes CASSLFSSSYEQYF.

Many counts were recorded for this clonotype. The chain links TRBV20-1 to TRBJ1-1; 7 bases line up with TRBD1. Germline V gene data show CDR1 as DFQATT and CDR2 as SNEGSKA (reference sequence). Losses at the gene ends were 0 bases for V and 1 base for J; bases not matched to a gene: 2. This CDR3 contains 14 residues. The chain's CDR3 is CSARDQGGNTEAFF. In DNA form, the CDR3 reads TGCAGTGCTAGAGATCAGGGGGGGAACACTGAAGCTTTCTTT.

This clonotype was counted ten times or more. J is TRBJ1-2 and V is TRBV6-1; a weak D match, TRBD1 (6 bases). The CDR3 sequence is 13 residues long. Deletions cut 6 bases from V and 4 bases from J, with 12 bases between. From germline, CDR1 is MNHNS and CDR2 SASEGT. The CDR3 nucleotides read TGTGCCAGCAGCCCTACAGGGCCCTATGGCTACACCTTC. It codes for CASSPTGPYGYTF.

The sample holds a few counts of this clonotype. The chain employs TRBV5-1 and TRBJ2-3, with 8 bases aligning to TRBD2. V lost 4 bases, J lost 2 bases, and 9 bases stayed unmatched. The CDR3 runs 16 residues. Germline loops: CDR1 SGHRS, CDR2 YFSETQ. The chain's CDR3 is CASSETGTRDTDTQYF. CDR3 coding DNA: TGCGCCAGCAGCGAAACCGGGACTAGGGACACAGATACGCAGTATTTT.

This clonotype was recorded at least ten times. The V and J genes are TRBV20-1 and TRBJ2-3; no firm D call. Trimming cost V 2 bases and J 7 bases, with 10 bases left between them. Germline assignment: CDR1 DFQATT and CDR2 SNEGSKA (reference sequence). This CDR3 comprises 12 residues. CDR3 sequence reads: CSARSQTYTQYF. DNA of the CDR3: TGCAGTGCTAGATCCCAGACTTATACGCAGTATTTT.

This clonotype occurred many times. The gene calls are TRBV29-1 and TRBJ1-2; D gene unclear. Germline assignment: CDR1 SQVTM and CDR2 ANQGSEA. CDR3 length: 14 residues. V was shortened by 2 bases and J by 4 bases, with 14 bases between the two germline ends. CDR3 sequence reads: CSVEIEGAVYGYTF. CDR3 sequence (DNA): TGCAGCGTTGAAATTGAGGGAGCGGTCTATGGCTACACCTTC.

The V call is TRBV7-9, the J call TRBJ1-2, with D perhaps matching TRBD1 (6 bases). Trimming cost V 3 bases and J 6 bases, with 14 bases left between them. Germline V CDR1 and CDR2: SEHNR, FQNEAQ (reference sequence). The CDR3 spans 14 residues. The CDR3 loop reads CASSFFLGGHGYTF. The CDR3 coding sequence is TGTGCCAGCAGCTTCTTCCTTGGGGGGCATGGCTACACCTTC.

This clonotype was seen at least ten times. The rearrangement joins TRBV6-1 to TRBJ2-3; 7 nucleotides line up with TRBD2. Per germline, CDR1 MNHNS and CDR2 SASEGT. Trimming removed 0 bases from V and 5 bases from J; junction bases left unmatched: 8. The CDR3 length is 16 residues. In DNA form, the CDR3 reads TGTGCCAGCAGTGAAGCGATGGCGGGAGTACGAGATACGCAGTATTTT. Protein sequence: CASSEAMAGVRDTQYF.

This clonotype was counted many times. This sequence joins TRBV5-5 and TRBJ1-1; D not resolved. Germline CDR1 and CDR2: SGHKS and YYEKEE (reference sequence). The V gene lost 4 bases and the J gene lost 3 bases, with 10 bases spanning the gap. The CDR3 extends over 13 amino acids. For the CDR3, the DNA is TGTGCCAGCAGCCTGACACAAGACACTGAAGCTTTCTTT. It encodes CASSLTQDTEAFF. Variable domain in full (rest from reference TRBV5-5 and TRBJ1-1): DAGVTQSPTHLIKTRGQQVTLRCSPISGHKSVSWYQQVLGQGPQFIFQYYEKEERGRGNFPDRFSARQFPNYSSELNVNALLLGDSALYLCASSLTQDTEAFFGQGTRLTVV.

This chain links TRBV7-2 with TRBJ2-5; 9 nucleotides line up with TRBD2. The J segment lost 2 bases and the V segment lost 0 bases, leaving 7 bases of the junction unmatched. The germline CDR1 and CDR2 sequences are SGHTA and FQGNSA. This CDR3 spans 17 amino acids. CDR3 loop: CASSLAFSGGPQETQYF. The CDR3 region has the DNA TGTGCCAGCAGCTTAGCGTTTAGCGGGGGCCCTCAAGAGACCCAGTACTTC.

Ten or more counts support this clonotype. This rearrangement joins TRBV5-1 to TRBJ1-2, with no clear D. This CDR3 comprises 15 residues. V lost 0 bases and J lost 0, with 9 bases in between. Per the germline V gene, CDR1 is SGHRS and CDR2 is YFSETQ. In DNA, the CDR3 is TGCGCCAGCAGCTTGGAGGGCCAGGCTAACTATGGCTACACCTTC. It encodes CASSLEGQANYGYTF.

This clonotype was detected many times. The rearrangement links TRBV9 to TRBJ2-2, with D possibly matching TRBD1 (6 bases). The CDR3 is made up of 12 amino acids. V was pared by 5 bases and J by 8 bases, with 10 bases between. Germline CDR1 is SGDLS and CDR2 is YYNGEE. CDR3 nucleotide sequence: TGTGCCAGCAGACTACAGGGTGGGGAGCTGTTTTTT. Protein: CASRLQGGELFF.

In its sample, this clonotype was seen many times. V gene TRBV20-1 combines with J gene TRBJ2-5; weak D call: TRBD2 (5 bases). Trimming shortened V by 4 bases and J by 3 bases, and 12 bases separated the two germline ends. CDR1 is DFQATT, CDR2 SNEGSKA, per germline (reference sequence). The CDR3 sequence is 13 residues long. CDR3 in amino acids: CSATKAAKETQYF. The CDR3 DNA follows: TGCAGTGCTACAAAAGCGGCCAAAGAGACCCAGTACTTC.

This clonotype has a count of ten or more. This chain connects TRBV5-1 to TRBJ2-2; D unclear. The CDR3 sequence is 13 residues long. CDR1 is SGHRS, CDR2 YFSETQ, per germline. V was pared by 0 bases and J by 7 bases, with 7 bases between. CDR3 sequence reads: CASSLDVGGELFF. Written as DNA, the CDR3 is TGCGCCAGCAGCTTGGATGTAGGCGGGGAGCTGTTTTTT. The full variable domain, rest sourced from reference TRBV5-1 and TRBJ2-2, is KAGVTQTPRYLIKTRGQQVTLSCSPISGHRSVSWYQQTPGQGLQFLFEYFSETQRNKGNFPGRFSGRQFSNSRSEMNVSTLELGDSALYLCASSLDVGGELFFGEGSRLTVL.

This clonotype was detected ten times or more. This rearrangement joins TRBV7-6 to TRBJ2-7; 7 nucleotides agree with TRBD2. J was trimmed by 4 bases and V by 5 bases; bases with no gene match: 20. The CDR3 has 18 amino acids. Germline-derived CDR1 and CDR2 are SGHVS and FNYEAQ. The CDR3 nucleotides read TGTGCCAGCAGCAAGCTTAGTCCCCTCGGGCGGGAGTCGTACGAGCAGTACTTC. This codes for CASSKLSPLGRESYEQYF. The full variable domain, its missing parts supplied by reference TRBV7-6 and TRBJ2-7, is GAGVSQSPRYKVTKRGQDVALRCDPISGHVSLYWYRQALGQGPEFLTYFNYEAQQDKSGLPNDRFSAERPEGSISTLTIQRTEQRDSAMYRCASSKLSPLGRESYEQYFGPGTRLTVT.

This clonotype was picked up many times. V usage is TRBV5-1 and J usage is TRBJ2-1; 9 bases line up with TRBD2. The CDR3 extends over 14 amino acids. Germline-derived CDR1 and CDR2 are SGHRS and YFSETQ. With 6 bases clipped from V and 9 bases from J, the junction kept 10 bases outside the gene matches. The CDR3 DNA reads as TGCGCCAGCATAGGGAGTAGCGGGAGTAGTGAGCAGTTCTTC. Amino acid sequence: CASIGSSGSSEQFF.

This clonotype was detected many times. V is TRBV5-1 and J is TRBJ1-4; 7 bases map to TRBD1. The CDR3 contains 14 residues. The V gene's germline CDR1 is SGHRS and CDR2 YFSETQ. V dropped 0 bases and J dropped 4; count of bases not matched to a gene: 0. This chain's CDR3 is CASSLAGGNEKLFF. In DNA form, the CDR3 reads TGCGCCAGCAGCTTGGCAGGGGGTAATGAAAAACTGTTTTTT.

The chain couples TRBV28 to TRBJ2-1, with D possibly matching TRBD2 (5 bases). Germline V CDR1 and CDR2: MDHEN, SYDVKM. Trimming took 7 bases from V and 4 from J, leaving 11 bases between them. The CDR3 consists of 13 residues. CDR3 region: CASTRTEYNEQFF. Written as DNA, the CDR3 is TGTGCCAGCACCCGGACTGAATACAATGAGCAGTTCTTC.